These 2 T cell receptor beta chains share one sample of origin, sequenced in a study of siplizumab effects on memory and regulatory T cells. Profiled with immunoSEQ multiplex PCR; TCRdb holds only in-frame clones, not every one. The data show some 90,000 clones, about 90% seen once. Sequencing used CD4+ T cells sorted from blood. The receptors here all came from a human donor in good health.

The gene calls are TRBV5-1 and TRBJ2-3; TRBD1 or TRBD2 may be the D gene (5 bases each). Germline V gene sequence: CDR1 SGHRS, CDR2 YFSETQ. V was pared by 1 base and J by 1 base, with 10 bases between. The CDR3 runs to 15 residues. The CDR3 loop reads CASSLWGSRTDTQYF. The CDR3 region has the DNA TGCGCCAGCAGCTTGTGGGGGAGTCGCACAGATACGCAGTATTTT.

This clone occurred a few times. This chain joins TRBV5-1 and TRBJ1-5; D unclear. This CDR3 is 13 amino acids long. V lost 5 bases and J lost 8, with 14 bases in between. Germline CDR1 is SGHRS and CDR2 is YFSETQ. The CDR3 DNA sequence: TGCGCCAGCAGAAGCGGGCCTCTCGAGCCCCAGCATTTT. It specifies CASRSGPLEPQHF.